The rows below give T cell receptor beta chains drawn from one sample of a study of blood T cell repertoires in COVID-19. Profiling relied on immunoSEQ multiplex PCR, and the TCRdb table lists in-frame clones only, not all of them. The sample carries around 470,000 clones, 80% to 90% recorded once. The sequenced sample consisted of peripheral blood. The receptors were sampled from a man aged 18 to 30 with COVID-19, enrolled during active disease. CDR3s include the opening cysteine and the closing phenylalanine or tryptophan. The order of the fields is CDR3 length, clone size, D gene, J gene, V gene, CDR3 protein, CDR3 DNA. D genes are given only for firm matches. The size field is filled for only some rows; it gives once, few, many or a size class.

16	once	TRBD1	TRBJ1-6	TRBV3-1/TRBV3-2	CASRFTGVVNDSPLHF	TGTGCCAGCAGATTCACAGGGGTGGTGAACGACTCACCCCTCCACTTT
14	.	TRBD2	TRBJ2-1	TRBV6-5	CASSLSGSTNEQFF	TGTGCCAGCAGTCTTAGCGGGAGTACGAATGAGCAGTTCTTC
16	once	.	TRBJ2-5	TRBV19	CASSMRFWDTQETQYF	TGTGCCAGTAGTATGAGATTCTGGGACACCCAAGAGACCCAGTACTTC
14	.	.	TRBJ2-1	TRBV27	CASSLSADDRGQFF	TGTGCCAGCAGTTTATCAGCCGACGATCGCGGGCAGTTCTTC
15	.	.	TRBJ2-7	TRBV21-1	CASSILTSCSYEQYF	TGTGCCAGCAGCATCCTGACTAGCTGTTCCTACGAGCAGTACTTC
12	.	.	TRBJ2-3	TRBV7-9	CASSIRRDTQYF	TGTGCCAGCAGCATACGGAGGGATACGCAGTATTTT
13	.	.	TRBJ2-5	TRBV5-1	CASSLLSEETQYF	TGCGCCAGCAGCTTGTTGTCGGAAGAGACCCAGTACTTC
16	.	.	TRBJ2-5	TRBV5-1	CASSLATTSTGETQYF	TGCGCCAGCAGCTTGGCCACTACCTCCACGGGGGAAACCCAGTACTTC
16	.	TRBD1	TRBJ1-6	TRBV27	CASSLGTAIRNSPLHF	TGTGCCAGCAGTTTAGGGACAGCCATTCGGAATTCACCCCTCCACTTT
15	few	.	TRBJ2-5	TRBV6-5	CASSRDTQGGETQYF	TGTGCCAGCAGTCGGGACACCCAAGGGGGAGAGACCCAGTACTTC
14	.	TRBD2	TRBJ2-2	TRBV6-5	CASSPGRAVGELFF	TGTGCCAGCAGTCCCGGGAGGGCCGTCGGGGAGCTGTTTTTT
15	.	.	TRBJ1-5	TRBV6-5	CASSVEKHSNQPQHF	TGTGCCAGCAGCGTCGAGAAGCATAGCAATCAGCCCCAGCATTTT
14	few	.	TRBJ1-2	TRBV28	CASSLSTGFHGYTF	TGTGCCAGCAGTTTGTCCACAGGGTTTCATGGCTACACCTTC
16	.	TRBD1	TRBJ2-5	TRBV10-2	CASSEPGTGGQETQYF	TGCGCCAGCAGTGAGCCCGGGACAGGGGGTCAAGAGACCCAGTACTTC
15	.	.	TRBJ1-6	TRBV9	CASSVEHVPNSPLHF	TGTGCCAGCAGCGTAGAGCACGTCCCTAATTCACCCCTCCACTTT
13	.	TRBD1	TRBJ1-6	TRBV7-9	CASSTGQGSPLHF	TGTGCCAGCAGCACGGGACAGGGTTCACCCCTCCACTTT
14	.	.	TRBJ1-1	TRBV6-2/TRBV6-3	CASSYSWRNTEAFF	TGTGCCAGCAGTTACTCGTGGAGGAACACTGAAGCTTTCTTT
17	.	TRBD2	TRBJ2-3	TRBV5-4	CASSFPGLAGMADTQYF	TGTGCCAGCAGCTTTCCGGGACTAGCGGGGATGGCAGATACGCAGTATTTT
15	.	TRBD2	TRBJ2-5	TRBV5-5	CASSLPSGGSETQYF	TGTGCCAGCAGCTTGCCGAGCGGGGGCTCGGAGACCCAGTACTTC
14	.	TRBD2	TRBJ2-7	TRBV27	CASRPGTSVNEQYF	TGTGCCAGCAGGCCCGGGACTAGCGTCAACGAGCAGTACTTC
15	.	.	TRBJ1-1	TRBV6-5	CASRVTGVKNTEAFF	TGTGCCAGCAGAGTTACGGGGGTGAAGAACACTGAAGCTTTCTTT
17	.	.	TRBJ1-4	TRBV21-1	CASSKLGRGSTNEKLFF	TGTGCCAGCAGCAAACTTGGCAGGGGGTCAACTAATGAAAAACTGTTTTTT
14	.	TRBD1	TRBJ1-4	TRBV3-1/TRBV3-2	CASSQPGTGEKLFF	TGTGCCAGCAGCCAGCCAGGGACAGGGGAAAAACTGTTTTTT
14	.	.	TRBJ2-1	TRBV7-8	CASSLAGSYNEQFF	TGTGCCAGCAGTCTAGCAGGTTCCTACAATGAGCAGTTCTTC
14	few	.	TRBJ2-2	TRBV20-1	CSASTELGTGELFF	TGCAGTGCTAGTACAGAGCTGGGCACCGGGGAGCTGTTTTTT
14	once	.	TRBJ2-5	TRBV20-1	CSASSTSRLETQYF	TGCAGTGCTAGTTCCACTAGCAGGCTGGAGACCCAGTACTTC
15	.	.	TRBJ2-2	TRBV24-1	CATSEFGLNTGELFF	TGTGCCACCAGTGAGTTCGGACTAAACACCGGGGAGCTGTTTTTT
15	.	.	TRBJ2-5	TRBV24-1	CATSDSISARETQYF	TGTGCCACCAGTGATTCTATCTCGGCGAGGGAGACCCAGTACTTC
13	.	TRBD1	TRBJ1-5	TRBV6-5	CASRRTGKEPQHF	TGTGCCAGCAGGAGGACAGGGAAGGAGCCCCAGCATTTT
15	.	TRBD2	TRBJ2-1	TRBV24-1	CATSDPLSGVYEQFF	TGTGCCACCAGTGACCCCCTTAGCGGGGTTTATGAGCAGTTCTTC
13	.	TRBD1	TRBJ2-7	TRBV2	CASRDDRGLEQYF	TGTGCCAGCAGAGACGACAGGGGGCTCGAGCAGTACTTC
17	.	TRBD2	TRBJ2-1	TRBV10-2	CASSETGTSGTDNEQFF	TGCGCCAGCAGTGAAACCGGGACTAGCGGCACCGACAATGAGCAGTTCTTC
13	.	TRBD2	TRBJ2-7	TRBV10-1	CASSETSGYEQYF	TGCGCCAGCAGTGAAACTAGCGGCTACGAGCAGTACTTC
12	.	.	TRBJ1-1	TRBV5-1	CASRGEGTEAFF	TGCGCCAGCCGTGGGGAGGGGACTGAAGCTTTCTTT
15	.	.	TRBJ2-7	TRBV9	CASSLAGDTTYEQYF	TGTGCCAGCAGCTTAGCCGGGGACACTACCTACGAGCAGTACTTC
15	.	.	TRBJ2-4	TRBV3-1/TRBV3-2	CASSQGDGEHHIQYF	TGTGCCAGCAGCCAAGGTGACGGAGAACATCACATTCAGTACTTC
16	.	.	TRBJ2-7	TRBV19	CASSTRTTSTSYEQYF	TGTGCCAGTAGTACACGGACTACCTCAACATCCTACGAGCAGTACTTC
11	once	TRBD1	TRBJ1-2	TRBV29-1	CSVGQGDGYTF	TGCAGCGTGGGACAGGGGGATGGCTACACCTTC
18	.	TRBD1	TRBJ2-6	TRBV14	CASSLLQGVYSGANVLTF	TGTGCCAGCAGCCTGCTTCAGGGGGTTTACTCTGGGGCCAACGTCCTGACTTTC
15	.	TRBD1	TRBJ1-1	TRBV7-9	CASSLPGQGLAEAFF	TGTGCCAGCAGCCTACCGGGACAGGGACTGGCTGAAGCTTTCTTT
13	.	.	TRBJ1-3	TRBV3-1/TRBV3-2	CASSQVPGNTIYF	TGTGCCAGCAGCCAAGTTCCAGGAAACACCATATATTTT
15	.	TRBD1	TRBJ1-1	TRBV6-5	CASSTTMGQDTEAFF	TGTGCCAGCAGTACTACAATGGGACAGGACACTGAAGCTTTCTTT
13	.	.	TRBJ2-7	TRBV27	CASSLAGLYEQYF	TGTGCCAGCAGTTTAGCGGGACTCTACGAGCAGTACTTC
15	once	TRBD2	TRBJ2-1	TRBV5-1	CASSQLAGEYNEQFF	TGCGCCAGCAGCCAACTAGCGGGGGAATATAATGAGCAGTTCTTC
13	.	TRBD2	TRBJ2-1	TRBV29-1	CSATLAGGNEQFF	TGCAGCGCCACCCTAGCGGGAGGCAATGAGCAGTTCTTC
14	.	.	TRBJ2-1	TRBV5-4	CASSGPGSYNEQFF	TGTGCCAGCAGCGGCCCAGGGTCCTACAATGAGCAGTTCTTC
16	once	.	TRBJ1-1	TRBV11-3	CASSLARFRERTEAFF	TGTGCCAGCAGCTTAGCCCGGTTTCGAGAGAGGACTGAAGCTTTCTTT
16	.	TRBD2	TRBJ2-3	TRBV5-1	CASSLAGLASTHTQYF	TGCGCCAGCAGCTTGGCGGGACTAGCGAGTACCCATACGCAGTATTTT
13	.	.	TRBJ2-7	TRBV5-4	CASSPDRGNEQYF	TGTGCCAGCAGCCCTGACCGAGGTAACGAGCAGTACTTC
16	.	.	TRBJ1-6	TRBV7-2	CASSLDDSSYNSPLHF	TGTGCCAGCAGCTTAGACGACAGCTCCTATAATTCACCCCTCCACTTT
16	.	.	TRBJ1-4	TRBV4-2	CASSQDRTWTNEKLFF	TGTGCCAGCAGCCAAGATCGGACATGGACTAATGAAAAACTGTTTTTT
16	.	TRBD2	TRBJ2-5	TRBV7-9	CASSLGLAEVSETQYF	TGTGCCAGCAGCTTAGGACTAGCGGAGGTCTCCGAGACCCAGTACTTC